These 20 T cell receptor beta chains originate from one sample sequenced in a study of blood T cells in healthy people across ages. Primers used in a second PCR of about 7 to 12 cycles were a sample-barcoded 5' primer and a J-beta primer mix. TCRdb analysed the 5' RACE reads with MiXCR anew, one entry per CDR3 protein. The table lists hundreds of thousands of distinct CDR3 sequences, roughly 52% of them singletons. Sequenced input: blood. These receptors were collected from a man aged 30 to 39 in good health.

The genes are TRBV29-1 and TRBJ1-1; D is perhaps TRBD1 (6 bases). The CDR3 covers 11 residues. V was clipped by 7 bases and J by 5 bases, with 11 bases between them. CDR1 and CDR2 (germline): SQVTM, ANQGSEA. This CDR3 is CSEGQFTEAFF. DNA of the CDR3: TGCAGCGAAGGACAGTTTACTGAAGCTTTCTTT.

This clonotype was detected once. V usage is TRBV9 and J usage is TRBJ2-3; D gene uncertain. With 4 bases removed from V and 2 bases from J, the gap between germline ends came to 14 bases. The CDR3 spans 15 residues. Germline loops: CDR1 SGDLS, CDR2 YYNGEE. The CDR3 bases are TGTGCCAGCAGCCCAGACCCCGTCTCCACAGATACGCAGTATTTT. Translated: CASSPDPVSTDTQYF.

The chain uses TRBV4-1 and TRBJ1-4, with D unclear. This CDR3 comprises 15 residues. V lost 0 bases to trimming and J lost 3 bases, with 8 bases between them. The germline V gene has CDR1 MGHRA and CDR2 YSYEKL. The CDR3 here is CASSQDGVSNEKLFF. In nucleotides, the CDR3 is TGCGCCAGCAGCCAAGATGGGGTTTCTAATGAAAAACTGTTTTTT.

V gene TRBV29-1 combines with J gene TRBJ1-1, with 7 nucleotides matching TRBD1. The CDR3 runs 14 residues. Germline values: CDR1 SQVTM, CDR2 ANQGSEA. With V trimmed by 4 bases and J by 6 bases, 11 bases remained unmatched. DNA of the CDR3: TGCAGCGTTGGCTCTGGACAGGTTGGGGCTGAAGCTTTCTTT. This codes for CSVGSGQVGAEAFF.

The chain couples TRBV9 to TRBJ1-4, with 10 positions matching TRBD1. The V segment lost 2 bases and the J segment 4 bases; nucleotides outside the gene matches: 2. The germline CDR1 and CDR2 sequences are SGDLS and YYNGEE. This CDR3 comprises 15 residues. In DNA form, the CDR3 reads TGTGCCAGCAGCGTTCGGACAGGGGGTAATGAAAAACTGTTTTTT. Residues: CASSVRTGGNEKLFF.

V and J are TRBV25-1 and TRBJ1-4; D unresolved. Trimming took off 5 bases at V and 5 bases at J, with 12 bases between the two ends. The CDR3 loop spans 14 amino acids. Germline V lookup: CDR1 MGHDK, CDR2 SYGVNS. CDR3 sequence (DNA): TGTGCCAGCAGTATACCGGGAGACAATGAAAAACTGTTTTTT. The encoded protein is CASSIPGDNEKLFF.

This clonotype was detected many times. V and J are TRBV29-1 and TRBJ1-2; possibly TRBD1 for D (5 bases). Germline loops: CDR1 SQVTM, CDR2 ANQGSEA. With 4 bases removed from V and 5 bases from J, the gap between germline ends came to 11 bases. The CDR3 is 12 residues long. CDR3 coding DNA: TGCAGCGTTGGCGGGACGGGTTATGGCTACACCTTC. As protein: CSVGGTGYGYTF.

CDR3 sequence reads: CASSSPQEGVTEAFF. CDR3 nucleotide sequence: TGTGCCAGCAGTTCCCCCCAGGAGGGAGTCACTGAAGCTTTCTTT. V is TRBV27 and J is TRBJ1-1; D is ambiguous. Germline V gives CDR1 MNHEY, CDR2 SMNVEV (reference sequence). The CDR3 sequence is 15 residues long. The germline V and J ends were trimmed by 4 bases and 4 bases, with 16 bases remaining between them.

The chain joins TRBV27 to TRBJ2-6, with D perhaps matching TRBD1 (6 bases). The V end was cut by 3 bases, the J end by 0 bases, with 15 bases between. CDR1 MNHEY and CDR2 SMNVEV come from the germline V gene (reference sequence). The CDR3 has 18 amino acids. CDR3 in amino acids: CASSFLGTRSSGANVLTF. Written as DNA, the CDR3 is TGTGCCAGCAGTTTCTTGGGGACAAGAAGCTCTGGGGCCAACGTCCTGACTTTC.

This clonotype occurred a few times. The chain carries TRBV27 and TRBJ2-2; tentative D call: TRBD1 (7 bases). Germline CDR1 is MNHEY and CDR2 is SMNVEV (reference sequence). V gave up 3 bases and J gave up 3 bases, with 17 bases separating them. The CDR3 consists of 17 residues. This CDR3 is CASSFPQGGADTGELFF. The CDR3 nucleotides are TGTGCCAGCAGTTTCCCGCAGGGGGGAGCGGACACCGGGGAGCTGTTTTTT.

The gene calls are TRBV7-2 and TRBJ2-3; D may be TRBD2 (5 bases). The CDR3 extends over 16 amino acids. From germline, CDR1 is SGHTA and CDR2 FQGNSA. V lost 5 bases, J lost 4 bases, and 19 bases lay in between. The CDR3 loop is CASSPRGSPPADTQYF. The CDR3 coding sequence is TGTGCCAGCAGCCCCCGGGGTAGCCCCCCCGCAGATACGCAGTATTTT.

This chain connects TRBV6-6 to TRBJ1-5; 7 bases are shared with TRBD1. Trimming at V came to 6 bases and at J to 0 bases, leaving 11 bases not matched to a gene. This CDR3 is built from 17 residues. CDR1 is MNHNY and CDR2 is SVGAGI in the germline V gene (reference sequence). This CDR3 is CASSPTIGTVSNQPQHF. The CDR3, as DNA: TGTGCCAGCAGCCCCACGATCGGGACAGTTAGCAATCAGCCCCAGCATTTT.

The chain recombines TRBV28 with TRBJ2-7; D is perhaps TRBD2 (7 bases). Germline V gives CDR1 MDHEN, CDR2 SYDVKM. This CDR3 contains 15 residues. Trimming removed 4 bases from V and 2 bases from J, with 15 bases in between. This CDR3 reads CASSSPPGGTYEQYF. The CDR3 nucleotides read TGTGCCAGCAGTTCTCCTCCGGGGGGCACCTACGAGCAGTACTTC.

This chain links TRBV5-1 with TRBJ2-3; 9 bases line up with TRBD2. CDR1 is SGHRS, CDR2 YFSETQ, per germline. V was clipped by 1 base and J by 2 bases; unmatched bases: 8. The CDR3 is 17 residues long. DNA of the CDR3: TGCGCCAGCAGCTTGCGTCCCAGCGGGGGGAACACAGATACGCAGTATTTT. As protein: CASSLRPSGGNTDTQYF.

This clonotype was seen more than once but under ten times. The genes are TRBV13 and TRBJ2-5; 12 nucleotides align to TRBD1. Trimming at V came to 3 bases and at J to 5 bases, leaving 4 bases not matched to a gene. From germline, CDR1 is PRHDT and CDR2 FYEKMQ (reference sequence). The CDR3 is 15 residues long. The CDR3 reads CASSFGTGGLETQYF. The CDR3 nucleotides are TGTGCCAGCAGCTTCGGGACAGGGGGCCTGGAGACCCAGTACTTC. The variable domain in full, with the rest retrieved from reference TRBV13 and TRBJ2-5, is AAGVIQSPRHLIKEKRETATLKCYPIPRHDTVYWYQQGPGQDPQFLISFYEKMQSDKGSIPDRFSAQQFSDYHSELNMSSLELGDSALYFCASSFGTGGLETQYFGPGTRLLVL.

This clonotype has just a few counts. The chain uses TRBV7-8 and TRBJ1-1; no clear D. Trimming took 3 bases from V and 1 from J, leaving 6 bases between them. CDR1 SGHVS and CDR2 FQNEAQ come from the germline V gene. The CDR3 runs 13 residues. For the CDR3, the DNA is TGTGCCAGCAGCTTTAGTCCGAACACTGAAGCTTTCTTT. Its protein is CASSFSPNTEAFF.

Only a few counts were recorded for this clonotype. The chain carries TRBV7-2 and TRBJ2-7; D gene unclear. Trimming took 5 bases from V and 0 from J, leaving 11 bases between them. This CDR3 has 14 amino acids. The germline V gene encodes CDR1 SGHTA and CDR2 FQGNSA. DNA of the CDR3: TGTGCCAGCAGCCCCGCGTACGGCTCCTACGAGCAGTACTTC. This codes for CASSPAYGSYEQYF.

This clonotype was detected a few times. This chain joins TRBV30 and TRBJ1-2; D uncertain. This CDR3 has 11 residues. The germline V gene has CDR1 GTSNPN and CDR2 SVGIG (reference sequence). V lost 7 bases to trimming and J lost 5 bases, with 11 bases between them. The CDR3: CASALRYGYTF. CDR3 nucleotide sequence: TGTGCCTCCGCCCTCCGGTATGGCTACACCTTC.

The chain employs TRBV29-1 and TRBJ2-4, with D tentatively TRBD2 (5 bases). Looked up from germline, CDR1 is SQVTM and CDR2 is ANQGSEA. The CDR3 has 12 residues. Trimming removed 4 bases from V and 8 bases from J, with 12 bases in between. The CDR3: CSVAQPGDIQYF. The DNA for the CDR3 is TGCAGCGTTGCCCAGCCCGGGGACATTCAGTACTTC.

This clonotype was found a few times. The V call is TRBV6-5, the J call TRBJ1-6; D is undetermined. Trimming left V 5 bases short and J 5 bases short, with 10 bases between. The CDR3 has 14 residues. Germline V gene data show CDR1 as MNHEY and CDR2 as SVGAGI. CDR3 nucleotides: TGTGCCAGCAGTACAACACCACATAATTCACCCCTCCACTTT. This encodes CASSTTPHNSPLHF.